This TCR beta chain was observed in a study of T cell responses to AZD1222 COVID-19 vaccine. To note about this clone: Its antigen is as yet unknown.

Notes on the study in general: Donors, mostly white British, included more females; clonal diversity was possibly underestimated. Spike-wide vaccine-associated CD4 TCRs dominated at 160-218 and 743-854. Once two AZD1222 doses were given, Spike-specific TCR breadth and depth went up. A reported finding is that nearly half of spike-specific TCRs target unmutated variant regions.

Some clones are missing from TCRdb's copy, which holds only in-frame ones; the method was immunoSEQ multiplex PCR. Of 140,000 to 150,000 clones listed, approximately 90% were seen once; the top ten hold 2.5% to 4%. Unmatched junction bases numbered 5, after V lost 4 bases and J lost 1 base. Germline CDR1 reads SGHAT; CDR2 reads FQNNGV. CDR3 length: 15 residues. Sequencing was performed on peripheral blood, taken 28 days after the second AZD1222 dose. The TCR comes from an adult who received the AZD1222 COVID-19 vaccine. V and J are TRBV11-2 and TRBJ2-7; TRBD2 aligns across 9 bases. The CDR3 DNA reads as TGTGCCAGCAGCTCCTCGACTAGCGGATCCTACGAGCAGTACTTC. Its protein is CASSSSTSGSYEQYF. Complete variable domain (other parts from reference TRBV11-2 and TRBJ2-7): EAGVAQSPRYKIIEKRQSVAFWCNPISGHATLYWYQQILGQGPKLLIQFQNNGVVDDSQLPKDRFSAERLKGVDSTLKIQPAKLEDSAVYLCASSSSTSGSYEQYFGPGTRLTVT.